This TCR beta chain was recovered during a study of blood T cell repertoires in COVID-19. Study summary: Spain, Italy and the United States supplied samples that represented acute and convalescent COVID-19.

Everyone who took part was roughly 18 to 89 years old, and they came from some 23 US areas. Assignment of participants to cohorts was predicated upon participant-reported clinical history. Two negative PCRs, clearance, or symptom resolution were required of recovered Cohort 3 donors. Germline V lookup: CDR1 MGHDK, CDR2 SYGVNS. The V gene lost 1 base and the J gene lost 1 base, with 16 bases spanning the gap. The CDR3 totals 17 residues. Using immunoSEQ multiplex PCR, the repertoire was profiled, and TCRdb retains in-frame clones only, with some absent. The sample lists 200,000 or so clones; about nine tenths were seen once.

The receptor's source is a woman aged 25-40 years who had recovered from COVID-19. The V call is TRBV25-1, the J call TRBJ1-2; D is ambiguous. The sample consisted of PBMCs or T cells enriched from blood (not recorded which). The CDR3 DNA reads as TGTGCCAGCAGTGAATGGGAGGGATCCGCCGTTAACTATGGCTACACCTTC. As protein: CASSEWEGSAVNYGYTF.